This TCR beta chain was sequenced for a study of regulatory T cells in long-lasting Graves disease. The time point denotes: newly diagnosed GD, antithyroid drugs for less than 3 months. PBMC-derived RNA was used for the TCR library. In this cohort, patients came from an endocrinology department located in Xi'an, China. iRepertoire HTBI primers and Arm-PCR of CDR3 regions built TCR beta libraries. MiXCR was run by TCRdb on the multiplex PCR reads, yielding one entry per CDR3 protein. This sample has about 470,000 distinct CDR3 sequences, with around 15% found just once. Looked up from germline, CDR1 is SEHNR and CDR2 is FQNEAQ (reference sequence). With 3 bases removed from V and 5 bases from J, the gap between germline ends came to 22 bases. The CDR3 spans 17 residues. Study conclusions and caveats: Newly diagnosed Graves' patients had higher TCR diversity than persistent ones.

This clonotype was seen many times. Antigen unknown. Another study also made use of these data, one on T cells in Graves' hyperthyroidism and ophthalmopathy. Per that paper: TCR CDR3 regions were first amplified by RT-PCR with HTBI primers.

This clonotype originated in a man in his forties or fifties with Graves disease. J is TRBJ2-5 and V is TRBV7-9, with D possibly being TRBD1 (6 bases). This sample comprised peripheral blood mononuclear cells (PBMCs), obtained at new diagnosis, from a patient treated with antithyroid drugs. The CDR3 sequence: CASSFFPQGMAVETQYF. The DNA for the CDR3 is TGTGCCAGCAGCTTTTTCCCACAGGGAATGGCGGTGGAGACCCAGTACTTC. Complete variable domain (other parts from reference TRBV7-9 and TRBJ2-5): DTGVSQNPRHKITKRGQNVTFRCDPISEHNRLYWYRQTLGQGPEFLTYFQNEAQLEKSRLLSDRFSAERPKGSFSTLEIQRTEQGDSAMYLCASSFFPQGMAVETQYFGPGTRLLVL.